What follows is one T cell receptor (beta chain) and its context. The V and J ends lost 3 bases and 0 bases respectively, with 17 bases between them. CDR1 is LGHDT and CDR2 is YNNKEL in the germline V gene (reference sequence). The CDR3 has 17 amino acids. The source of the sample is a study of blood T cell repertoires in COVID-19. Study-level background: Sites across the United States, Italy and Spain contributed samples from acute and convalescent COVID-19.

In the original workflow: Using reference gene primer amplification, nucleated cell counts were estimated. Sequenced by immunoSEQ multiplex PCR; TCRdb stores in-frame clones only, minus some. From that table come the V and J calls and clone size; the DNA was used to work out D and trimming. The sample comprises around 260,000 clones, about nine tenths of which are singletons, and around 3% rests with the top ten. The chain links TRBV3-1 (or the pseudogene TRBV3-2) to TRBJ2-5, with a weak D call TRBD1 (6 bases). The sequence was obtained from a woman aged 25 to 39 with active or convalescent COVID-19. The sequenced material came from peripheral blood. The chain's CDR3 is CASSHRPGTLHQETQYF. Here the CDR3 DNA reads TGTGCCAGCAGCCACCGCCCCGGGACACTCCACCAAGAGACCCAGTACTTC.